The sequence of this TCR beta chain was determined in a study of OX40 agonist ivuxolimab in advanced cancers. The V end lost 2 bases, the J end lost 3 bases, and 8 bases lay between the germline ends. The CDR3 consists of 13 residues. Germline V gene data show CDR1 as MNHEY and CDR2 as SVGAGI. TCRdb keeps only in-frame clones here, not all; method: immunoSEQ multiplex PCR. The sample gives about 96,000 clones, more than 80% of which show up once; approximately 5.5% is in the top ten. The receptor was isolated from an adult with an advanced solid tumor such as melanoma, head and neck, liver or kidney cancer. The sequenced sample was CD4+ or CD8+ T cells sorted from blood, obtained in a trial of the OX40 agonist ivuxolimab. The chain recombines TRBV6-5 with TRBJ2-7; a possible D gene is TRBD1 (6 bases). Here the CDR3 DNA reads TGTGCCAGCAGTTACCAGGACAGCTACGAGCAGTACTTC. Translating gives CASSYQDSYEQYF.